This T cell receptor beta chain was recorded in a study of T-cell memory formation after mild COVID-19. TCRdb reprocessed the 5' RACE reads via MiXCR and lists one record per CDR3 protein. This sample has more than 75,000 distinct CDR3 sequences, with approximately 15% found just once. With 6 bases removed from V and 4 bases from J, the gap between germline ends came to 16 bases. This CDR3 is 14 amino acids long. CDR1 and CDR2 from the germline V gene are DFQATT and SNEGSKA (reference sequence). This clonotype originated in an adult woman who had mild COVID-19 (a few samples of this study predate the infection). Cell type and time point are not known. The chain couples TRBV20-1 to TRBJ2-1; D is undetermined. Material: PBMCs or a T cell subset sorted from them (not recorded which). For the CDR3, the DNA is TGCAGTGCGAAAACGCCAGACGTGTACAATGAGCAGTTCTTC. Protein sequence: CSAKTPDVYNEQFF.